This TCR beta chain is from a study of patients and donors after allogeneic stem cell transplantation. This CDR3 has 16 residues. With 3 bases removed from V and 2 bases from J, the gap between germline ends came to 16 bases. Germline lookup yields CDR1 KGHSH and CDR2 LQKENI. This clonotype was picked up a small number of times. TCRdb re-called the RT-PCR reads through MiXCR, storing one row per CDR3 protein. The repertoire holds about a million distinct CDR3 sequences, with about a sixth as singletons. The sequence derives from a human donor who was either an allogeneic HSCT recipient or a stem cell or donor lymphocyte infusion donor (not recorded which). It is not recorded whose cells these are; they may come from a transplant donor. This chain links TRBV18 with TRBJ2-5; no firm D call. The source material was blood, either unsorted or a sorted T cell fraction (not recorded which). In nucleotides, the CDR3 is TGTGCCAGCTCACCTATGCTGAAGGAGCTTCAAGAGACCCAGTACTTC. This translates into CASSPMLKELQETQYF.